Below, 28 T cell receptor beta chains from the same sample are listed, as sequenced in a study of radiation and T cells in renal cell carcinoma. Stated time point: blood 2 weeks post-SBRT. Treatment specified: 15 Gy SBRT to primary tumor, nephrectomy 4 weeks later. Sequencing used immunoSEQ multiplex PCR; TCRdb keeps in-frame clones, though not all of them. Altogether some 58,000 clones are present, roughly 79% being singletons, with the ten largest covering roughly 7%. The sequencing here drew on blood, taken from a patient whose treatment included radiotherapy and nephrectomy. These receptors all stem from a man between 60 and 75 years old with renal cell carcinoma.

The chain joins TRBV5-1 to TRBJ1-6; the D gene is possibly TRBD1 (5 bases). Trimming shortened V by 1 base and J by 7 bases, and 12 bases separated the two germline ends. This CDR3 is 15 amino acids long. Germline loops: CDR1 SGHRS, CDR2 YFSETQ. CDR3 sequence (DNA): TGCGCCAGCAGCTTGATTGGGGCAGCCAATTCACCCCTCCACTTT. As protein: CASSLIGAANSPLHF.

The chain uses TRBV11-2 and TRBJ2-2; D ambiguous. The CDR3 runs 15 residues. V lost 1 base to trimming and J lost 1 base, with 7 bases between them. Germline lookup yields CDR1 SGHAT and CDR2 FQNNGV. The CDR3 loop reads CASSLGSGNTGELFF. DNA for the CDR3: TGTGCCAGCAGCTTAGGGTCGGGGAACACCGGGGAGCTGTTTTTT.

The rearrangement links TRBV7-7 to TRBJ2-3; D not resolved. The CDR3 is 14 amino acids. Germline loops: CDR1 SSHAT, CDR2 FNYEAQ (reference sequence). Between the trimmed V and J ends, which lost 3 bases and 2 bases, there was a span of 9 bases. The CDR3, as DNA: TGTGCCAGCAGCTTGATAGCTCTCACAGATACGCAGTATTTT. Protein product: CASSLIALTDTQYF.

The CDR3 nucleotides read TGCGCCAGCAGCTGGACAGGGTGGGTCTCCTACGAGCAGTACGTC. This gives the protein CASSWTGWVSYEQYV. The chain has TRBV5-1 and TRBJ2-7; 8 bases agree with TRBD1. This CDR3 is built from 15 residues. V was pared by 3 bases and J by 0 bases, with 5 bases of the junction left unmatched. Germline V gene sequence: CDR1 SGHRS, CDR2 YFSETQ.

The V gene is TRBV19, the J gene TRBJ1-5, with D hard to call. CDR1 is LNHDA, CDR2 SQIVND, per germline (reference sequence). Deletions cut 3 bases from V and 1 base from J, with 10 bases between. CDR3 length equals 15 residues. CDR3 loop: CASSITPTSNQPQHF. CDR3 coding DNA: TGTGCCAGTAGTATTACACCCACAAGCAATCAGCCCCAGCATTTT. Full variable domain (missing parts from reference TRBV19 and TRBJ1-5): DGGITQSPKYLFRKEGQNVTLSCEQNLNHDAMYWYRQDPGQGLRLIYYSQIVNDFQKGDIAEGYSVSREKKESFPLTVTSAQKNPTAFYLCASSITPTSNQPQHFGDGTRLSIL.

This chain uses TRBV7-9 with TRBJ2-1; D may correspond to TRBD1 or TRBD2 (7 bases each). Trimming shortened V by 4 bases and J by 8 bases, and 9 bases separated the two germline ends. The CDR3 length is 12 residues. Germline CDR1 and CDR2: SEHNR and FQNEAQ (reference sequence). The CDR3 loop is CASSSGGDEQFF. In nucleotides, the CDR3 is TGTGCCAGCAGCTCAGGGGGGGATGAGCAGTTCTTC.

The V and J genes are TRBV7-2 and TRBJ2-7; D ambiguous. V was trimmed by 0 bases and J by 0 bases, leaving 6 bases between them. Per germline, CDR1 SGHTA and CDR2 FQGNSA. The CDR3 sequence is 14 residues long. The CDR3 DNA reads as TGTGCCAGCAGCTTAGCGGCGAGCTCCTACGAGCAGTACTTC. This codes for CASSLAASSYEQYF.

This clone was found once. This chain links TRBV10-3 with TRBJ2-2; 7 bases are shared with TRBD1. Losses at the gene ends were 7 bases for V and 8 bases for J; bases not matched to a gene: 13. The CDR3 sequence is 15 residues long. CDR1 is ENHRY and CDR2 is SYGVKD in the germline V gene. The CDR3, as DNA: TGTGCCATCAAACCAACAGGGGCGGCCTCGGGGGAGCTGTTTTTT. Amino acids: CAIKPTGAASGELFF.

The chain couples TRBV18 to TRBJ1-2; no clear D gene. V was clipped by 3 bases and J by 5 bases, with 16 bases between them. Germline V gene sequence: CDR1 KGHSH, CDR2 LQKENI. The CDR3 is 15 amino acids. CDR3 coding DNA: TGTGCCAGCTCACCCTCGTCCGGGCTGATGTATGGCTACACCTTC. It yields the protein CASSPSSGLMYGYTF. Full variable domain (missing parts from reference TRBV18 and TRBJ1-2): NAGVMQNPRHLVRRRGQEARLRCSPMKGHSHVYWYRQLPEEGLKFMVYLQKENIIDESGMPKERFSAEFPKEGPSILRIQQVVRGDSAAYFCASSPSSGLMYGYTFGSGTRLTVV.

This rearrangement joins TRBV6-1 to TRBJ2-3; 11 bases agree with TRBD2. V lost 6 bases, J lost 2 bases, and 4 bases stayed unmatched. Germline values: CDR1 MNHNS, CDR2 SASEGT. The CDR3 is made up of 15 amino acids. CDR3 DNA sequence: TGTGCCAGCAGGACTAGCGGGGCTTACACAGATACGCAGTATTTT. It codes for CASRTSGAYTDTQYF.

The chain employs TRBV10-3 and TRBJ1-2; TRBD1 matches 9 bases. The V segment lost 6 bases and the J segment 6 bases; nucleotides outside the gene matches: 8. Germline CDR1 ENHRY, CDR2 SYGVKD. The CDR3 length is 14 residues. CDR3 coding DNA: TGTGCCATCAGGAGAGGGACAGGGTGGGATGGCTACACCTTC. It encodes CAIRRGTGWDGYTF.

This rearrangement joins TRBV9 to TRBJ1-1; D perhaps matches TRBD1 (5 bases). The length of the CDR3 is 14 residues. The V end lost 3 bases, the J end lost 7 bases, and 16 bases lay between the germline ends. CDR1 SGDLS and CDR2 YYNGEE come from the germline V gene. This CDR3 reads CASSAHQGTGEAFF. The CDR3 DNA follows: TGTGCCAGCAGCGCCCACCAGGGAACCGGTGAAGCTTTCTTT. Full variable domain (rest looked up from reference TRBV9 and TRBJ1-1): DSGVTQTPKHLITATGQRVTLRCSPRSGDLSVYWYQQSLDQGLQFLIQYYNGEERAKGNILERFSAQQFPDLHSELNLSSLELGDSALYFCASSAHQGTGEAFFGQGTRLTVV.

This rearrangement joins TRBV19 to TRBJ2-7, with 9 bases matching TRBD1. The CDR3 loop spans 16 amino acids. CDR1 and CDR2 (germline): LNHDA, SQIVND (reference sequence). The trim removed 1 base at V and 2 bases at J, leaving 6 bases unmatched. For the CDR3, the DNA is TGTGCCAGTAGTATAGGGGACAGGGATTTCCCCTACGAGCAGTACTTC. This codes for CASSIGDRDFPYEQYF.

The chain is built from TRBV5-1 and TRBJ1-1, with D uncertain. V shed 0 bases and J shed 6 bases, with 12 bases lying between them. The V gene's germline CDR1 is SGHRS and CDR2 YFSETQ. The CDR3 runs 14 residues. The CDR3 here is CASSLGVGVPEAFF. CDR3 bases: TGCGCCAGCAGCTTGGGGGTTGGCGTCCCTGAAGCTTTCTTT.

This clone is a singleton in its sample. This rearrangement joins TRBV4-3 to TRBJ1-3; D ambiguous. The CDR3 covers 17 residues. Trimming took 0 bases from V and 4 from J, leaving 16 bases between them. The germline V gene has CDR1 LGHNA and CDR2 YSLEER. CDR3 bases: TGCGCCAGCAGCCAAGATGTCCGGGCTCTGCAGGGAAACACCATATATTTT. Its translation: CASSQDVRALQGNTIYF.

The chain's CDR3 is CASSPRRTGLGVAPKLFF. CDR3 sequence (DNA): TGTGCCAGCAGCCCCCGTAGGACAGGACTCGGCGTGGCCCCGAAGCTTTTCTTT. This chain joins TRBV7-3 and TRBJ1-1, with 7 bases matching TRBD1. CDR1 SGHTA and CDR2 FQGTGA come from the germline V gene. This CDR3 is built from 18 residues. The V segment lost 5 bases and the J segment 13 bases; nucleotides outside the gene matches: 28.

This sequence joins TRBV7-9 and TRBJ2-5, with 8 bases matching TRBD1. The CDR3 totals 14 residues. The V and J ends lost 5 bases and 1 base, in that order; junction bases with no gene match: 3. Germline assignment: CDR1 SEHNR and CDR2 FQNEAQ (reference sequence). CDR3 region: CASSPGTGQETQYF. CDR3 nucleotides: TGTGCCAGCAGCCCAGGGACAGGCCAAGAGACCCAGTACTTC.

J is TRBJ2-5 and V is TRBV9; TRBD2 matches 8 bases. This CDR3 has 17 residues. Germline CDR1 is SGDLS and CDR2 is YYNGEE. The V and J ends lost 4 bases and 2 bases, in that order; junction bases with no gene match: 13. The CDR3 nucleotides read TGTGCCAGCAGCACACCTAGGGGCGGGGGGCCACAAGAGACCCAGTACTTC. Its protein is CASSTPRGGGPQETQYF.

The chain recombines TRBV5-6 with TRBJ2-7; 7 bases map to TRBD1. Germline assignment: CDR1 SGHDT and CDR2 YYEEEE. The J segment lost 4 bases and the V segment lost 0 bases, leaving 7 bases of the junction unmatched. The CDR3 covers 15 residues. As DNA, the CDR3 is TGTGCCAGCAGCTTGGAGAGGACAGGCCTTTACGAGCAGTACGTC. Translation: CASSLERTGLYEQYV.

The V call is TRBV18, the J call TRBJ1-3; the D gene is possibly TRBD1 (5 bases). CDR3 length: 14 amino acids. The V end was cut by 0 bases, the J end by 2 bases, with 5 bases between. Germline CDR1 reads KGHSH; CDR2 reads LQKENI. Here the CDR3 reads CASSPPQAGNTIYF. DNA of the CDR3: TGTGCCAGCTCACCACCACAGGCTGGAAACACCATATATTTT. Full variable domain (missing parts from reference TRBV18 and TRBJ1-3): NAGVMQNPRHLVRRRGQEARLRCSPMKGHSHVYWYRQLPEEGLKFMVYLQKENIIDESGMPKERFSAEFPKEGPSILRIQQVVRGDSAAYFCASSPPQAGNTIYFGEGSWLTVV.

The chain employs TRBV5-5 and TRBJ2-3; D not certain. Germline CDR1 and CDR2: SGHKS and YYEKEE (reference sequence). The V end lost 0 bases, the J end lost 0 bases, and 5 bases lay between the germline ends. The length of the CDR3 is 14 residues. The CDR3 sequence: CASSLGFSTDTQYF. Written as DNA, the CDR3 is TGTGCCAGCAGCTTGGGGTTCAGCACAGATACGCAGTATTTT.

The chain uses TRBV9 and TRBJ2-1; D is tentatively TRBD1 or TRBD2 (7 bases each). The CDR3 has 15 residues. From germline, CDR1 is SGDLS and CDR2 YYNGEE. V lost 0 bases and J 9 bases, leaving 16 bases between the germline ends. This CDR3 is CASSVGEGAIGEQFF. CDR3 bases: TGTGCCAGCAGCGTAGGGGAGGGGGCGATAGGTGAGCAGTTCTTC. Full variable domain (rest looked up from reference TRBV9 and TRBJ2-1): DSGVTQTPKHLITATGQRVTLRCSPRSGDLSVYWYQQSLDQGLQFLIQYYNGEERAKGNILERFSAQQFPDLHSELNLSSLELGDSALYFCASSVGEGAIGEQFFGPGTRLTVL.

The chain has TRBV7-2 and TRBJ2-5; 9 bases are shared with TRBD2. V lost 5 bases and J lost 5; bases outside the gene matches: 12. Germline V lookup: CDR1 SGHTA, CDR2 FQGNSA. This CDR3 has 16 amino acids. The CDR3 nucleotides read TGTGCCAGCAGCCGGTCTCGACTAGCGGCGGGCGAGACCCAGTACTTC. It specifies CASSRSRLAAGETQYF.

This sequence joins TRBV5-1 and TRBJ2-3; TRBD2 aligns across 10 bases. Germline loops: CDR1 SGHRS, CDR2 YFSETQ. This CDR3 spans 16 amino acids. The ends lost 2 bases at V and 2 bases at J; junction bases unmatched: 5. The CDR3 region has the DNA TGCGCCAGCAGCTTAGATGGGACTAGCGACACAGATACGCAGTATTTT. Translated: CASSLDGTSDTDTQYF.

V is TRBV11-1 and J is TRBJ2-7; D might be TRBD1 or TRBD2, each matching 5 bases. Germline values: CDR1 SGHAT, CDR2 FQDESV (reference sequence). V lost 5 bases and J lost 1, with 12 bases in between. This CDR3 has 14 amino acids. CDR3 sequence reads: CASSRDVGSYEQYV. CDR3 nucleotides: TGTGCCAGCAGCCGGGACGTGGGATCCTACGAGCAGTACGTC.

This sequence joins TRBV2 and TRBJ2-1; TRBD1 might be the D (7 bases). This CDR3 has 12 amino acids. V was clipped by 3 bases and J by 14 bases, with 14 bases between them. In germline, CDR1 is SNHLY, CDR2 FYNNEI. CDR3 amino acids: CASSEEGALEFF. The CDR3 DNA reads TGTGCCAGCAGTGAGGAGGGGGCTTTGGAGTTCTTC.

This clone was found a few times. V and J are TRBV9 and TRBJ2-3, with D maybe TRBD2 (5 bases). The CDR3 extends over 16 amino acids. Trimming took 1 base from V and 1 from J, leaving 13 bases between them. Germline V gene sequence: CDR1 SGDLS, CDR2 YYNGEE. CDR3 coding DNA: TGTGCCAGCAGCGTACGGACTGGCCGTGGCACAGATACGCAGTATTTT. It is translated as CASSVRTGRGTDTQYF.

V is TRBV7-2 and J is TRBJ1-4; D is undetermined. Per the germline V gene, CDR1 is SGHTA and CDR2 is FQGNSA. The V end was cut by 3 bases, the J end by 8 bases, with 13 bases between. The CDR3 runs to 14 residues. The CDR3 is CASSLSSLGEKLFF. CDR3 sequence (DNA): TGTGCCAGCAGCTTGTCCTCACTGGGCGAAAAACTGTTTTTT.